These 15 T cell receptor beta chains were sequenced from one sample in a study of T cell clonotyping in hematopoietic cell transplantation. The protocol was immunoSEQ multiplex PCR, while the TCRdb copy is restricted to in-frame clones and leaves out a portion. The table shows more than 12,000 clones, with roughly 94% occurring only once. The sample in question was PBMCs, obtained 30 days after allogeneic stem cell transplant. The source is a male patient aged 60 to 75 who had an allogeneic stem cell transplant from an unrelated donor, so the T cells may come from the graft donor. Some clones in this sample may be carry-over from other donors' samples.

The chain links TRBV4-3 to TRBJ2-1, with D tentatively TRBD1 or TRBD2 (5 bases each). CDR3 length: 13 residues. Trimming removed 0 bases at V and 14 bases at J, with 14 bases between. Germline loops: CDR1 LGHNA, CDR2 YSLEER. The CDR3 region is CASSQDRGTFKFF. In nucleotides, the CDR3 is TGCGCCAGCAGCCAAGATCGGGGCACCTTTAAGTTCTTC.

This chain links TRBV28 with TRBJ1-2; D unclear. CDR3 length equals 13 residues. CDR1 MDHEN and CDR2 SYDVKM come from the germline V gene. Trimming shortened V by 2 bases and J by 7 bases, and 11 bases separated the two germline ends. The CDR3 nucleotides read TGTGCCAGCAGTTTAGGTAGGGCCGGTGGCTACACCTTC. Amino acids: CASSLGRAGGYTF.

The V gene is TRBV6-5, the J gene TRBJ1-5, with TRBD1 matching over 8 bases. CDR3 length equals 14 residues. V lost 8 bases to trimming and J lost 5 bases; unmatched junction nucleotides: 8. Germline loops: CDR1 MNHEY, CDR2 SVGAGI. The CDR3 coding sequence is TGTGCCAGCGGCCCTGGACAGGGTTATCAGCCCCAGCATTTT. This encodes CASGPGQGYQPQHF.

The table lists this clone with a few counts. The gene calls are TRBV5-6 and TRBJ2-3; 10 nucleotides agree with TRBD2. This CDR3 contains 14 residues. V shed 3 bases, J shed 7 bases, and the junction held 5 bases outside the gene matches. Germline CDR1 reads SGHDT; CDR2 reads YYEEEE. The CDR3 DNA follows: TGTGCCAGCAGCTCCGGACTAGCGGTGCATACGCAGTATTTT. This encodes CASSSGLAVHTQYF. The entire variable domain, with the rest obtained from reference TRBV5-6 and TRBJ2-3, is as follows: DAGVTQSPTHLIKTRGQQVTLRCSPKSGHDTVSWYQQALGQGPQFIFQYYEEEERQRGNFPDRFSGHQFPNYSSELNVNALLLGDSALYLCASSSGLAVHTQYFGPGTRLTVL.

The CDR3 spells CSVERKSRSSGNTIYF. CDR3 coding DNA: TGCAGCGTTGAACGGAAGTCAAGATCCTCTGGAAACACCATATATTTT. The chain recombines TRBV29-1 with TRBJ1-3; D ambiguous. The CDR3 covers 16 residues. Trimming removed 2 bases from V and 0 bases from J, with 14 bases in between. Germline loops: CDR1 SQVTM, CDR2 ANQGSEA.

This chain joins TRBV5-6 and TRBJ2-1, with 12 nucleotides matching TRBD2. The CDR3 totals 14 residues. J gave up 8 bases and V 9 bases, and 9 bases lay outside the gene matches. CDR1 and CDR2 (germline): SGHDT, YYEEEE. The CDR3 reads CATGWTSGAYEQFF. DNA for the CDR3: TGTGCCACCGGATGGACTAGCGGGGCCTATGAGCAGTTCTTC.

The chain uses TRBV6-5 and TRBJ1-2, with D unclear. This CDR3 comprises 14 residues. Trimming pared 5 bases from V and 2 bases from J, leaving 12 bases between. Germline CDR1 MNHEY, CDR2 SVGAGI. The CDR3 nucleotides read TGTGCCAGCAGTCCTAGGGAGGGAAACTATGGCTACACCTTC. This codes for CASSPREGNYGYTF.

The chain couples TRBV7-2 to TRBJ2-5, with D possibly being TRBD2 (7 bases). Trimming cost V 3 bases and J 4 bases, with 12 bases left between them. Germline CDR1 reads SGHTA; CDR2 reads FQGNSA. The CDR3 is 14 amino acids. CDR3 coding DNA: TGTGCCAGCAGCTTGAGGGGGGGCCCAGAGACCCAGTACTTC. Its protein product is CASSLRGGPETQYF.

This clone was seen just once. V is TRBV5-5 and J is TRBJ1-5, with D uncertain. The germline V gene has CDR1 SGHKS and CDR2 YYEKEE (reference sequence). CDR3 length: 16 residues. V was trimmed by 0 bases and J by 6 bases, leaving 16 bases between them. Here the CDR3 DNA reads TGTGCCAGCAGCTTGGTGGGCGGGAGGGAGGCTCAGCCCCAGCATTTT. It encodes CASSLVGGREAQPQHF. Drawing the rest from reference TRBV5-5 and TRBJ1-5, the complete variable domain is DAGVTQSPTHLIKTRGQQVTLRCSPISGHKSVSWYQQVLGQGPQFIFQYYEKEERGRGNFPDRFSARQFPNYSSELNVNALLLGDSALYLCASSLVGGREAQPQHFGDGTRLSIL.

The V and J genes are TRBV7-9 and TRBJ1-2; 9 bases fit TRBD1. V shed 5 bases and J 5 bases; nucleotides not matched to a gene: 6. Germline assignment: CDR1 SEHNR and CDR2 FQNEAQ (reference sequence). The CDR3 has 14 amino acids. As DNA, the CDR3 is TGTGCCAGCAGCACTCGGACAGGGGATTATGGCTACACCTTC. Its translation: CASSTRTGDYGYTF.

CDR3 in amino acids: CASSISSGRGNTEAFF. In nucleotides, the CDR3 is TGTGCCAGTAGTATTTCATCGGGACGGGGAAACACTGAAGCTTTCTTT. The chain carries TRBV19 and TRBJ1-1; D may be TRBD1 (5 bases). Deletions cut 3 bases from V and 2 bases from J, with 16 bases between. The CDR3 totals 16 residues. The germline gives CDR1 LNHDA, CDR2 SQIVND (reference sequence).

The CDR3 here is CASSHGPTTNEKLFF. DNA for the CDR3: TGCGCCAGCAGCCACGGACCGACAACTAATGAAAAACTGTTTTTT. The V call is TRBV5-1, the J call TRBJ1-4; D gene unclear. The V gene's germline CDR1 is SGHRS and CDR2 YFSETQ. The CDR3 is made up of 15 amino acids. The ends were cut back, 4 bases at V and 0 bases at J, with 10 bases in the middle.

The J gene is TRBJ1-2, the V gene TRBV21-1. TRBV21-1 is given as a pseudogene. The CDR3 contains 16 residues. CDR3 nucleotides: TGTGCCAGCAGCAAAATGAGGGAACAAACTAACTATGGCTACACCTTC. Translated, it gives CASSKMREQTNYGYTF.

V is TRBV9 and J is TRBJ2-3, with 7 bases lining up with TRBD2. The CDR3 is 16 amino acids. Germline V gene sequence: CDR1 SGDLS, CDR2 YYNGEE. V was pared by 4 bases and J by 3 bases, with 11 bases of the junction left unmatched. CDR3 sequence: CASSPHRDYLTDTQYF. The CDR3 DNA reads as TGTGCCAGCAGCCCTCACCGGGACTACCTGACAGATACGCAGTATTTT.

CDR3 bases: TGTGCCAGCAGTGAAGTAAGGGCCAGCTCCTATAATTCACCCCTCCACTTT. This translates into CASSEVRASSYNSPLHF. This rearrangement joins TRBV6-1 to TRBJ1-6; no firm D call. The CDR3 contains 17 residues. CDR1 is MNHNS, CDR2 SASEGT, per germline. V lost 1 base and J 0 bases, leaving 10 bases between the germline ends.